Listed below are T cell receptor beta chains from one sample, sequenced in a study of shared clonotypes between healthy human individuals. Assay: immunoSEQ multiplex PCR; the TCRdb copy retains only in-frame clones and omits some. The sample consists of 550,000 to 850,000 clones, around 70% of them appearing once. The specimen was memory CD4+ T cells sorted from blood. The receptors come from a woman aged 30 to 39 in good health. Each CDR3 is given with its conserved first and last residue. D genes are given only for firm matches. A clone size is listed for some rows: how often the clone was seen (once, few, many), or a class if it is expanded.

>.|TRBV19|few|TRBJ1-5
CASSIVPARQLRQPQHF
TGTGCCAGTAGTATTGTCCCGGCACGGCAGTTGAGGCAGCCCCAGCATTTT
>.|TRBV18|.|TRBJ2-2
CASSPVRDHTGELFF
TGTGCCAGCTCACCAGTGCGGGACCACACCGGGGAGCTGTTTTTT
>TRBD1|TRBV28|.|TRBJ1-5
CASSLHRTGYNQPQHF
TGTGCCAGCAGTTTACATCGGACAGGCTACAATCAGCCCCAGCATTTT
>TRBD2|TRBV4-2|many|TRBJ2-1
CASSQASGEIYNEQFF
TGTGCCAGCAGCCAAGCTAGCGGGGAAATATACAATGAGCAGTTCTTC
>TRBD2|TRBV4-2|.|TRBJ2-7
CASSQDTGSGSLRSYEQYF
TGTGCCAGCAGCCAAGATACGGGTAGCGGGAGTCTTAGGTCCTACGAGCAGTACTTC
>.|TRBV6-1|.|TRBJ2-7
CASSEGLTYEQYF
TGTGCCAGCAGTGAAGGCCTGACCTACGAGCAGTACTTC
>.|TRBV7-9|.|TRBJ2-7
CASTPPGLSYEQYF
TGTGCCAGCACCCCTCCGGGACTCTCCTACGAGCAGTACTTC
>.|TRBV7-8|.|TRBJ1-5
CASSLDEQGWDQPQHF
TGTGCCAGCAGCTTAGACGAACAGGGATGGGATCAGCCCCAGCATTTT
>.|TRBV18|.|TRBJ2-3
CASSTGTSTDTQYF
TGTGCCAGCTCAACAGGGACTAGCACAGATACGCAGTATTTT
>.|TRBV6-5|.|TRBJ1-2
CASSPRAGYGYTF
TGTGCCAGCAGCCCTAGGGCTGGATATGGCTACACCTTC
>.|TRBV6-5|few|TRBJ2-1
CASRRASDPEQFF
TGTGCCAGCAGACGGGCTAGCGACCCTGAGCAGTTCTTC
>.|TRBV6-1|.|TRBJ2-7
CASSEVDGPGIYEQYF
TGTGCCAGCAGTGAAGTCGACGGTCCAGGTATCTACGAGCAGTACTTC
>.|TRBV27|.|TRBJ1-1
CASSRTLNTEAFF
TGTGCCAGCAGTCGGACACTGAACACTGAAGCTTTCTTT
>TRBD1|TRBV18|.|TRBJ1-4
CASSRDSGEKLFF
TGTGCCAGCTCACGGGACAGTGGGGAAAAACTGTTTTTT
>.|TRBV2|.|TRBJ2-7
CASTRLTAAPYEQYF
TGTGCCAGCACCCGATTGACAGCGGCACCCTACGAGCAGTACTTC
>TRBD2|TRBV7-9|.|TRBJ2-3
CASSFYSGRADTQYF
TGTGCCAGCAGCTTTTACAGCGGGAGGGCCGATACGCAGTATTTT
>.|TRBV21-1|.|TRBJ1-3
CASSTHRSGNTIYF
TGTGCCAGCAGCACCCACCGCTCTGGAAACACCATATATTTT
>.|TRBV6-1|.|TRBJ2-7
CASSAQGYEQYF
TGTGCCAGCAGTGCCCAGGGCTACGAGCAGTACTTC
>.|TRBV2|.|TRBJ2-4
CASTESLVNIQYF
TGTGCCAGCACTGAAAGCTTGGTCAACATTCAGTACTTC
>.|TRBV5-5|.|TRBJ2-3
CASSLPDTQYF
TGTGCCAGCAGCTTGCCGGATACGCAGTATTTT
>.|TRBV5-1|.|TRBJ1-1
CASSFKQGLLSDTEAFF
TGCGCCAGCAGCTTTAAACAGGGTCTCCTTTCGGACACTGAAGCTTTCTTT
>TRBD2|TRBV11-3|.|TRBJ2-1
CANSLGSSGAVNYNEQFF
TGTGCCAACAGCTTAGGATCTAGCGGGGCGGTGAATTACAATGAGCAGTTCTTC
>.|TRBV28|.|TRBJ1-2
CASSPLWRFNGYTF
TGTGCCAGCAGCCCTCTGTGGAGATTCAATGGCTACACCTTC
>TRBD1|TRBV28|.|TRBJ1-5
CASRPPGQGNQPQHF
TGTGCCAGCAGACCACCGGGACAGGGCAATCAGCCCCAGCATTTT
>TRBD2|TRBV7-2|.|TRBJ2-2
CASSPEGLAGDRTGELFF
TGTGCCAGCAGCCCTGAGGGACTAGCGGGAGATCGCACCGGGGAGCTGTTTTTT
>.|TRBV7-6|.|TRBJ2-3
CASSLLFGQRTDTQYF
TGTGCCAGCAGCTTACTTTTCGGCCAACGCACAGATACGCAGTATTTT
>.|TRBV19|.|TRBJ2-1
CASSTQKTATYNEQFF
TGTGCCAGTAGTACTCAAAAAACAGCGACCTACAATGAGCAGTTCTTC
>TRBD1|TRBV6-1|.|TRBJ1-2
CASFSGGQFNYGYTF
TGTGCCAGCTTTTCAGGGGGACAGTTTAACTATGGCTACACCTTC
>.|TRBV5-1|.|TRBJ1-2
CASSLSPGANYGYTF
TGCGCCAGCAGCTTGTCCCCGGGGGCGAACTATGGCTACACCTTC
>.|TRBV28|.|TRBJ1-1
CASSSYNRAHEAFF
TGTGCCAGCAGTTCCTACAACAGGGCTCATGAAGCTTTCTTT
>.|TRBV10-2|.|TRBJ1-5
CASSSQGRNQPQHF
TGCGCCAGCAGTTCACAGGGTCGGAATCAGCCCCAGCATTTT
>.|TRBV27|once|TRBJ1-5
CASSTPPSPQHF
TGTGCCAGCAGTACCCCCCCATCGCCCCAGCATTTT
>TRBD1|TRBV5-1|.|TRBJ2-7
CASSLRGTGSGEQYF
TGCGCCAGCAGCTTGAGGGGGACAGGTTCCGGCGAGCAGTACTTC
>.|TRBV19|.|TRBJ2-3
CASSAQGGTQYF
TGTGCCAGTAGTGCGCAAGGGGGTACGCAGTATTTT
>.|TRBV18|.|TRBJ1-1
CASSPPSGNTEAFF
TGTGCCAGCTCACCACCCTCCGGGAACACTGAAGCTTTCTTT
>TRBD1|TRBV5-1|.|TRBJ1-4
CASREGQGFEKLFF
TGCGCCAGCAGGGAAGGACAGGGCTTTGAAAAACTGTTTTTT
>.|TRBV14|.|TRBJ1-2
CASSQGQGPYGYTF
TGTGCCAGCAGCCAAGGGCAGGGCCCATATGGCTACACCTTC
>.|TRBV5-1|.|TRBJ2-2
CASSSRGATGELFF
TGCGCCAGCAGCTCTAGGGGCGCGACCGGGGAGCTGTTTTTT
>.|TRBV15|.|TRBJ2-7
CATSRAGTPNSYEQYF
TGTGCCACCAGCAGAGCCGGGACTCCGAACTCCTACGAGCAGTACTTC
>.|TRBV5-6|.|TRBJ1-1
CASSFSGSNTEAFF
TGTGCCAGCAGCTTCTCAGGGTCAAACACTGAAGCTTTCTTT
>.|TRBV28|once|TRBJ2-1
CASSLRFEQFF
TGTGCCAGCAGTTTACGGTTTGAGCAGTTCTTC